Below, 22 T cell receptor beta chains from the same sample are listed, as sequenced in a study of blood T cell repertoires in COVID-19 (TCRdb year 2020). The protocol used for the library was the immunoSEQ multiplex PCR assay. TCRdb re-hosts the immuneACCESS table, in-frame sequences only. Its copies lack some clones; in the studies checked, an unresolved V gene accounts for under half of them, and the cause for the rest is not known. For this sample the table gives under 150,000 clones, of which about four fifths were detected only once. Together, the top ten hold 6.5% to 8.5% of the sample. The sample comprised peripheral blood. Receptor source: a human donor with acute or convalescent COVID-19. The donor label of this sample is uncertain.

The genes are TRBV11-1 and TRBJ1-2; 7 bases match TRBD1. Germline V gene lookup returns CDR1 SGHAT and CDR2 FQDESV (reference sequence). Trimming took 3 bases from V and 4 from J; bases not matched to a gene: 8. This CDR3 spans 15 amino acids. The CDR3 DNA reads TGTGCCAGCAGCTTCGGAGGGGGCGCGATCTATGGCTACACCTTC. As protein: CASSFGGGAIYGYTF.

The rearrangement uses TRBV20-1 and TRBJ1-2, with D perhaps matching TRBD1 (5 bases). Trimming removed 3 bases from V and 4 bases from J, with 18 bases in between. CDR3 length equals 15 residues. CDR1 DFQATT and CDR2 SNEGSKA come from the germline V gene (reference sequence). CDR3 sequence reads: CSASSSEGGAYGYTF. The CDR3, as DNA: TGCAGTGCTAGTAGTAGTGAGGGAGGGGCCTATGGCTACACCTTC.

The chain recombines TRBV18 with TRBJ1-1; D is unclear. Looked up from germline, CDR1 is KGHSH and CDR2 is LQKENI. Trimming removed 3 bases at V and 1 base at J, with 12 bases between. The CDR3 is 15 residues long. CDR3 DNA: TGTGCCAGCTCACCCCCGGCCGGGAGGAACACTGAAGCTTTCTTT. This codes for CASSPPAGRNTEAFF.

This chain uses TRBV6-5 with TRBJ2-7; 9 positions agree with TRBD1. This CDR3 has 13 amino acids. V gave up 5 bases and J gave up 4 bases; unmatched junction bases: 3. CDR1 MNHEY and CDR2 SVGAGI come from the germline V gene. CDR3 DNA sequence: TGTGCCAGCAGTCGCGACAGGGGGTACGAGCAGTACGTC. It is translated as CASSRDRGYEQYV.

The J gene is TRBJ2-1, the V gene TRBV9; a possible D gene is TRBD2 (6 bases). CDR3 length equals 16 residues. Germline V lookup: CDR1 SGDLS, CDR2 YYNGEE. V shed 2 bases and J shed 1 base, with 13 bases lying between them. This chain's CDR3 is CASSVPLSGSYNEQFF. In nucleotides, the CDR3 is TGTGCCAGCAGCGTTCCCTTAAGCGGGTCCTACAATGAGCAGTTCTTC. Together with reference TRBV9 and TRBJ2-1, the CDR3 gives the full variable domain: DSGVTQTPKHLITATGQRVTLRCSPRSGDLSVYWYQQSLDQGLQFLIQYYNGEERAKGNILERFSAQQFPDLHSELNLSSLELGDSALYFCASSVPLSGSYNEQFFGPGTRLTVL.

The chain employs TRBV24-1 and TRBJ1-6; D remains ambiguous. The CDR3 totals 16 residues. Germline values: CDR1 KGHDR, CDR2 SFDVKD. Trimming took 3 bases from V and 4 from J, leaving 12 bases between them. CDR3 sequence: CATSDARTGYNSPLHF. DNA of the CDR3: TGTGCCACCAGTGATGCCCGGACGGGGTATAATTCACCCCTCCACTTT.

The J gene is TRBJ1-1, the V gene TRBV15; D call uncertain. This CDR3 contains 12 residues. Trimming removed 8 bases at V and 1 base at J, with 8 bases between. Germline V gene lookup returns CDR1 LNHNV and CDR2 YYDKDF (reference sequence). CDR3 loop: CATRERNTEAFF. CDR3 DNA sequence: TGTGCCACCCGGGAGAGGAACACTGAAGCTTTCTTT. Together with reference TRBV15 and TRBJ1-1, the CDR3 gives the full variable domain: DAMVIQNPRYQVTQFGKPVTLSCSQTLNHNVMYWYQQKSSQAPKLLFHYYDKDFNNEADTPDNFQSRRPNTSFCFLDIRSPGLGDTAMYLCATRERNTEAFFGQGTRLTVV.

This chain connects TRBV15 to TRBJ1-2; D possibly corresponds to TRBD1 (5 bases). V was cut by 0 bases and J by 4 bases, with 15 bases left in between. CDR1 is LNHNV and CDR2 is YYDKDF in the germline V gene (reference sequence). CDR3 length: 16 residues. This chain's CDR3 is CATSRDMGGLGYGYTF. As DNA, the CDR3 is TGTGCCACCAGCAGAGATATGGGGGGATTGGGCTATGGCTACACCTTC.

The V and J genes are TRBV2 and TRBJ2-7, with 9 bases fitting TRBD1. The CDR3 runs 14 residues. Losses at the gene ends were 4 bases for V and 3 bases for J; bases not matched to a gene: 4. CDR1 and CDR2 from the germline V gene are SNHLY and FYNNEI. The CDR3: CASSAQGANYEQYV. CDR3 bases: TGTGCCAGCAGTGCACAGGGGGCGAACTACGAGCAGTACGTC.

J is TRBJ1-2 and V is TRBV2; possibly TRBD1 for D (5 bases). The germline V gene encodes CDR1 SNHLY and CDR2 FYNNEI. The CDR3 consists of 14 residues. The germline V and J ends were trimmed by 0 bases and 5 bases, with 10 bases remaining between them. CDR3 sequence: CASSEATDNYGYTF. CDR3 DNA sequence: TGTGCCAGCAGTGAAGCGACAGACAATTATGGCTACACCTTC.

The V call is TRBV7-3, the J call TRBJ1-1; D may be TRBD1 (6 bases). The CDR3 covers 15 residues. In germline, CDR1 is SGHTA, CDR2 FQGTGA. The V end lost 5 bases, the J end lost 2 bases, and 15 bases lay between the germline ends. Here the CDR3 reads CASSPLGARNTEAFF. Written as DNA, the CDR3 is TGTGCCAGCAGCCCCCTGGGGGCCCGAAACACTGAAGCTTTCTTT.

The gene calls are TRBV5-1 and TRBJ2-3; TRBD1 agrees at 7 bases. The CDR3 consists of 16 residues. The germline CDR1 and CDR2 sequences are SGHRS and YFSETQ. The V and J ends lost 4 bases and 2 bases, in that order; junction bases with no gene match: 10. DNA of the CDR3: TGCGCCAGCAGCAAGATTTGGGACAGCTCCACAGATACGCAGTATTTT. Its translation is CASSKIWDSSTDTQYF.

The chain joins TRBV5-5 to TRBJ1-1; no firm D call. Per germline, CDR1 SGHKS and CDR2 YYEKEE (reference sequence). V dropped 2 bases and J dropped 0 bases, with 5 bases sitting between them. This CDR3 has 13 residues. The CDR3 region is CASSFTVNTEAFF. The CDR3 coding sequence is TGTGCCAGCAGCTTCACAGTGAACACTGAAGCTTTCTTT.

V is TRBV20-1 and J is TRBJ2-1; TRBD2 agrees at 8 bases. Germline values: CDR1 DFQATT, CDR2 SNEGSKA (reference sequence). J gave up 7 bases and V 3 bases, and 8 bases lay outside the gene matches. CDR3 length equals 14 residues. The CDR3 region has the DNA TGCAGTGCTAGTCCTCCGGGGGGGCGGAATGAGCAGTTCTTC. It is translated as CSASPPGGRNEQFF.

The genes are TRBV4-1 and TRBJ1-5; maybe TRBD1 (5 bases). There are 19 residues in the CDR3. CDR1 is MGHRA and CDR2 is YSYEKL in the germline V gene. V was cut by 0 bases and J by 4 bases, with 22 bases left in between. CDR3 region: CASSQDNKGVGAANQPQHF. The CDR3 region has the DNA TGCGCCAGCAGCCAAGATAATAAAGGAGTAGGGGCCGCTAATCAGCCCCAGCATTTT.

CDR3 DNA: TGTGCCAGCAGTGAGGCCTGGAGCTCCTATAATTCACCCCTCCACTTT. It yields the protein CASSEAWSSYNSPLHF. The chain uses TRBV6-1 and TRBJ1-6; D gene unclear. Germline loops: CDR1 MNHNS, CDR2 SASEGT. V lost 3 bases and J 0 bases, leaving 9 bases between the germline ends. The CDR3 covers 16 residues.

The gene calls are TRBV14 and TRBJ1-4, with D unclear. CDR3 length: 16 amino acids. Germline V gene sequence: CDR1 SGHDN, CDR2 FVKESK. V shed 0 bases and J shed 4 bases, with 12 bases lying between them. For the CDR3, the DNA is TGTGCCAGCAGCCAAGAAGGAGCGGCCCTTAATGAAAAACTGTTTTTT. It codes for CASSQEGAALNEKLFF.

The chain is built from TRBV24-1 and TRBJ1-4, with D unresolved. V shed 4 bases and J shed 0 bases, with 8 bases lying between them. Per germline, CDR1 KGHDR and CDR2 SFDVKD. This CDR3 spans 15 amino acids. The CDR3 DNA follows: TGTGCCACCAGTGAGGGAGAGACAACTAATGAAAAACTGTTTTTT. Translated: CATSEGETTNEKLFF.

The chain has TRBV12-3 or TRBV12-4 and TRBJ1-5; D ambiguous. Trimming removed 5 bases at V and 7 bases at J, with 12 bases between. This CDR3 has 13 amino acids. CDR3 DNA sequence: TGTGCCAGCAGTGTCCTCCCCCCCCAGCCCCAGCATTTT. It translates to CASSVLPPQPQHF.

This chain uses TRBV3-1 (or the pseudogene TRBV3-2) with TRBJ2-5, with D possibly TRBD2 on 6 matching bases. The V gene lost 8 bases and the J gene lost 5 bases, with 12 bases spanning the gap. Per the germline V gene, CDR1 is LGHDT and CDR2 is YNNKEL (reference sequence). CDR3 length equals 12 residues. The CDR3 protein is CASGRGRETQYF. The CDR3 nucleotides read TGTGCCAGCGGACGGGGGAGGGAGACCCAGTACTTC.

The chain has TRBV5-8 and TRBJ1-4; D not resolved. Trimming pared 0 bases from V and 6 bases from J, leaving 12 bases between. CDR3 size: 15 residues. CDR1 and CDR2 (germline): SGHTS, YDEGEE. CDR3: CASSLAGSGYEKLFF. The CDR3 region has the DNA TGTGCCAGCAGCTTGGCCGGGAGTGGGTATGAAAAACTGTTTTTT.

The genes are TRBV6-1 and TRBJ1-6; TRBD1 agrees at 7 bases. V shed 3 bases and J 3 bases; nucleotides not matched to a gene: 8. The length of the CDR3 is 17 residues. Looked up from germline, CDR1 is MNHNS and CDR2 is SASEGT. CDR3 bases: TGTGCCAGCAGTGACATCCCCCGGGACAGCTATAATTCACCCCTCCACTTT. Amino acid sequence: CASSDIPRDSYNSPLHF.